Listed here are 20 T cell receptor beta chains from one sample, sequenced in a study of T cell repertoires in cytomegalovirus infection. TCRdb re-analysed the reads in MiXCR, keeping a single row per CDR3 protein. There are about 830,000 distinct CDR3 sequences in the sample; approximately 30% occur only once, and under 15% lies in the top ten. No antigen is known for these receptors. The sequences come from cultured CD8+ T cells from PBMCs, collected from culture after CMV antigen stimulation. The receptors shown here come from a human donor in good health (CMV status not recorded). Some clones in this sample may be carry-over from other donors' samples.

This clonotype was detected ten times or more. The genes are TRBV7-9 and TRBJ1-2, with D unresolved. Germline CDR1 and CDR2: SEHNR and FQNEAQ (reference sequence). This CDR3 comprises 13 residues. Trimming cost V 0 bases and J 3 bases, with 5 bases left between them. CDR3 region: CASSLATDYGYTF. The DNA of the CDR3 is TGTGCCAGCAGCTTAGCCACAGACTATGGCTACACCTTC.

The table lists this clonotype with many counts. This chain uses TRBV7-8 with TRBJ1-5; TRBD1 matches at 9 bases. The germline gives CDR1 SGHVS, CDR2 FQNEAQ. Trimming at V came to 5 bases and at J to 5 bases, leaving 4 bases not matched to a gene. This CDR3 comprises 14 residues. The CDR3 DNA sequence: TGTGCCAGCAGCCTTGGGACAGGGCATCAGCCCCAGCATTTT. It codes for CASSLGTGHQPQHF.

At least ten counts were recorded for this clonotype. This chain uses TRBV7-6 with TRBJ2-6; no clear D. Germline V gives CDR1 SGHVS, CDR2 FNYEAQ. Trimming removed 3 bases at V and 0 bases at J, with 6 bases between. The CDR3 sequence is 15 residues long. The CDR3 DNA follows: TGTGCCAGCAGCTTCCGGAGCTCTGGGGCCAACGTCCTGACTTTC. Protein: CASSFRSSGANVLTF.

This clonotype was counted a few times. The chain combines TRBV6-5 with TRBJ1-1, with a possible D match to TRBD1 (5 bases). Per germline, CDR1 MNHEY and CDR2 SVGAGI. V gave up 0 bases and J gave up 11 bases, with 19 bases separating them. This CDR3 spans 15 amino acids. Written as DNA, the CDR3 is TGTGCCAGCAGTTACTCGACACTGAAGGTCGCAGGGGCTTTCTTT. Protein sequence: CASSYSTLKVAGAFF.

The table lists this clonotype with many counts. The CDR3, as DNA: TGTGCCAGCAGTGAAGCGAACAAATTCCAGCCCCAGCATTTT. This gives the protein CASSEANKFQPQHF. This chain links TRBV6-1 with TRBJ1-5; D unclear. V was cut by 0 bases and J by 7 bases, with 10 bases left in between. CDR1 is MNHNS and CDR2 is SASEGT in the germline V gene. This CDR3 spans 14 amino acids.

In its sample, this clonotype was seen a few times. The CDR3 spells CASSPLGAGMGLYNEQFF. The CDR3 bases are TGTGCCAGCAGTCCGCTGGGGGCTGGAATGGGGTTGTACAATGAGCAGTTCTTC. This sequence joins TRBV27 and TRBJ2-1; possible D gene TRBD1, 6 bases. Trimming shortened V by 5 bases and J by 4 bases, and 24 bases separated the two germline ends. Germline-derived CDR1 and CDR2 are MNHEY and SMNVEV (reference sequence). CDR3 size: 18 residues.

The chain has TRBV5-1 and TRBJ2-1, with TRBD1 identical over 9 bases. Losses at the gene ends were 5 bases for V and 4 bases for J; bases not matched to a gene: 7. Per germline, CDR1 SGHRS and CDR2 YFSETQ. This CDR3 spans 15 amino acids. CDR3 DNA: TGCGCCAGCAGACCCACAGGGGGCGATTACAATGAGCAGTTCTTC. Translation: CASRPTGGDYNEQFF. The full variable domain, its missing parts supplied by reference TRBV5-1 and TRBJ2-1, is KAGVTQTPRYLIKTRGQQVTLSCSPISGHRSVSWYQQTPGQGLQFLFEYFSETQRNKGNFPGRFSGRQFSNSRSEMNVSTLELGDSALYLCASRPTGGDYNEQFFGPGTRLTVL.

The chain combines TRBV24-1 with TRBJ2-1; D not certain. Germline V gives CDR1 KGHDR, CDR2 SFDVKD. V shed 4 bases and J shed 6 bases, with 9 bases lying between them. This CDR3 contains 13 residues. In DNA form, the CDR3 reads TGTGCCACCAGTGAGGGCAGGATCAATGAGCAGTTCTTC. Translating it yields CATSEGRINEQFF.

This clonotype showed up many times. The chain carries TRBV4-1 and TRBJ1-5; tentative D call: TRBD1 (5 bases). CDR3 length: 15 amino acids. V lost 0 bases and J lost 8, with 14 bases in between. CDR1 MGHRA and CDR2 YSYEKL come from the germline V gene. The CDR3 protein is CASSQDGAGPKPQHF. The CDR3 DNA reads TGCGCCAGCAGCCAAGATGGGGCAGGCCCCAAGCCCCAGCATTTT.

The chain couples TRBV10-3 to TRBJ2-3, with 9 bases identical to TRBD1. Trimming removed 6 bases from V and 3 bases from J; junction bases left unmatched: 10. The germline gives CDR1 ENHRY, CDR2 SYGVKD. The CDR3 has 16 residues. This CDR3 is CAIRLWTGESTDTQYF. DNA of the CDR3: TGTGCCATCAGACTCTGGACAGGGGAGAGTACAGATACGCAGTATTTT.

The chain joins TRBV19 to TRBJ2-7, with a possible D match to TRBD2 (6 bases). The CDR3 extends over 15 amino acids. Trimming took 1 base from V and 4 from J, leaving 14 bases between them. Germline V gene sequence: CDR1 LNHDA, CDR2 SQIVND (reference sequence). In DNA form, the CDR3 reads TGTGCCAGTAGTATAGCCCGGGGGACCACTTACGAGCAGTACTTC. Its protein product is CASSIARGTTYEQYF.

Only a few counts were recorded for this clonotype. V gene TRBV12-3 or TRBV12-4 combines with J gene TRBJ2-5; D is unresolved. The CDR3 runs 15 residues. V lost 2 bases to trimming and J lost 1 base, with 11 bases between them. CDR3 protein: CASSLYGRPQETQYF. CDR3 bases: TGTGCCAGCAGTTTATACGGACGGCCCCAAGAGACCCAGTACTTC.

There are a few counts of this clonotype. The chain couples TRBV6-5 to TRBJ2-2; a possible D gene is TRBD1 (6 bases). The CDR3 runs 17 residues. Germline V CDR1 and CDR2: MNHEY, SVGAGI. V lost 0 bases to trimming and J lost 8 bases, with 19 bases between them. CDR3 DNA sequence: TGTGCCAGCAGTTACTCACCCCCCTACAGGGACGCAGGGGAGCTGTTTTTT. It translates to CASSYSPPYRDAGELFF.

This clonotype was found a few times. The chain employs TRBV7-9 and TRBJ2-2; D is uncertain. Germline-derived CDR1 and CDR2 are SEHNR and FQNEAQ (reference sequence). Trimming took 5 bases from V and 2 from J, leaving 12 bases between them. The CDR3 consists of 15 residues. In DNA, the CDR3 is TGTGCCAGCAGCCTCCCCACAGTAAACACCGGGGAGCTGTTTTTT. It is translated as CASSLPTVNTGELFF.

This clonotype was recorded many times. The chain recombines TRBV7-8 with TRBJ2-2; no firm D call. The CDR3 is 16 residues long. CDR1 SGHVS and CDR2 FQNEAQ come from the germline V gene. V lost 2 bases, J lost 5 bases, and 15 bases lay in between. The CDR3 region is CASSLMDRPLTGELFF. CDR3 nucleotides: TGTGCCAGCAGCTTAATGGATAGGCCACTAACCGGGGAGCTGTTTTTT. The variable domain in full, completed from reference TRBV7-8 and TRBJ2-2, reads GAGVSQSPRYKVAKRGQDVALRCDPISGHVSLFWYQQALGQGPEFLTYFQNEAQLDKSGLPSDRFFAERPEGSVSTLKIQRTQQEDSAVYLCASSLMDRPLTGELFFGEGSRLTVL.

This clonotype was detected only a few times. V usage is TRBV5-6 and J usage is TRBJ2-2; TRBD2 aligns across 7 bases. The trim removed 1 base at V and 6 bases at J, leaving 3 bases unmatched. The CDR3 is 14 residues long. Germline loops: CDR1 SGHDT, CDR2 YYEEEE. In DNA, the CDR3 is TGTGCCAGCAGCTTGTATCGGGGGGCCGGGGAGCTGTTTTTT. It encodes CASSLYRGAGELFF.

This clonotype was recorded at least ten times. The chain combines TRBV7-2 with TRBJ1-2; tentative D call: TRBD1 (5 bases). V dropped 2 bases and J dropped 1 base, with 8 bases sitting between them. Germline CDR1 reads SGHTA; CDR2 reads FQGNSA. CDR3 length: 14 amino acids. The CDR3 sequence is CASSLWGGNYGYTF. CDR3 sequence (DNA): TGTGCCAGCAGCTTATGGGGGGGTAACTATGGCTACACCTTC.

CDR3 coding DNA: TGTGCCAGCAGTGAAGCAGCGCCCTATGGCTACACCTTC. Residues: CASSEAAPYGYTF. The gene calls are TRBV6-1 and TRBJ1-2; D remains unclear. The CDR3 length is 13 residues. Trimming took 0 bases from V and 4 from J, leaving 6 bases between them. Germline CDR1 is MNHNS and CDR2 is SASEGT.

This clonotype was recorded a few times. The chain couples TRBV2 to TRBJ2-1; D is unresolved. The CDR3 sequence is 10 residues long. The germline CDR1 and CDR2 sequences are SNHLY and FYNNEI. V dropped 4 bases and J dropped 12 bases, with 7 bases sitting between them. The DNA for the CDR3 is TGTGCCAGCAGTGGACGAGGGCAGTTCTTC. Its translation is CASSGRGQFF.

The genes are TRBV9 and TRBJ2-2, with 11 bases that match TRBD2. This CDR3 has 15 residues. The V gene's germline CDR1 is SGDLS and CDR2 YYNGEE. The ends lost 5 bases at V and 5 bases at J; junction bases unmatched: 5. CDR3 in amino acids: CASRGTSGSTGELFF. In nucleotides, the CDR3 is TGTGCCAGCAGGGGGACTAGCGGTTCTACCGGGGAGCTGTTTTTT. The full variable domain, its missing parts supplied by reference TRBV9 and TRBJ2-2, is DSGVTQTPKHLITATGQRVTLRCSPRSGDLSVYWYQQSLDQGLQFLIQYYNGEERAKGNILERFSAQQFPDLHSELNLSSLELGDSALYFCASRGTSGSTGELFFGEGSRLTVL.